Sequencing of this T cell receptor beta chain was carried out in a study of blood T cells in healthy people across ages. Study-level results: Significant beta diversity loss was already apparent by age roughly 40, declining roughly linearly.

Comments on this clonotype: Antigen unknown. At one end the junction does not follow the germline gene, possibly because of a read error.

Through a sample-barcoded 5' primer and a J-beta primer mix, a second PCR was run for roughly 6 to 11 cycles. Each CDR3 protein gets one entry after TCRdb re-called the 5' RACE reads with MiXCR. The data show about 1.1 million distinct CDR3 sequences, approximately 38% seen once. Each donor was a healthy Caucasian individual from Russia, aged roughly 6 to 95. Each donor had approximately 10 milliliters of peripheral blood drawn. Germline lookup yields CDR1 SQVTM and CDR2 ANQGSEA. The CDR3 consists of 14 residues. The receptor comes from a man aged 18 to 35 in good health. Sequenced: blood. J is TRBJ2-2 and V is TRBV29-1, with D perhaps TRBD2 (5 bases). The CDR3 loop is CSVLLGVNTRELFF. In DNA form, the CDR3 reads TGCAGCGTATTACTGGGAGTTAACACCAGGGAGCTGTTTTTT.